The T cell receptor beta chain described here comes from a study of chemoradiotherapy in HPV16-positive cancers. Assay: immunoSEQ multiplex PCR; the TCRdb copy retains only in-frame clones and omits some. The sample yields some 19,000 clones, around 88% seen once. This clone was found once. Trimming shortened V by 5 bases and J by 2 bases, and 10 bases separated the two germline ends. CDR1 is SGHVS and CDR2 is FNYEAQ in the germline V gene. The CDR3 has 15 amino acids. This TCR was sampled from a human donor with HPV-associated anogenital cancer. The chain employs TRBV7-6 and TRBJ1-6; D gene uncertain. The source material was blood, sampled from a patient who underwent chemoradiotherapy. CDR3 in amino acids: CASSRDKPYNSPLHF. The DNA of the CDR3 is TGTGCCAGCAGCCGTGACAAGCCCTATAATTCACCCCTCCACTTT.